This TCR beta chain is drawn from a study of blood T cell repertoires in COVID-19. The CDR3 contains 15 residues. Trimming cost V 2 bases and J 1 base; bases outside gene matches: 5. In germline, CDR1 is GTSNPN, CDR2 SVGIG (reference sequence). Generated by immunoSEQ multiplex PCR, the TCRdb table keeps only in-frame clones and is missing some. The sample lists about 80,000 clones; approximately 78% were seen once. This TCR came from a woman in her 70s with acute or convalescent COVID-19. Sequenced sample: peripheral blood. V is TRBV30 and J is TRBJ1-3, with 7 nucleotides matching TRBD1. The CDR3 DNA sequence: TGTGCCTGGAGTTTGATGACAGGGTCTGGAAACACCATATATTTT. Translating gives CAWSLMTGSGNTIYF.